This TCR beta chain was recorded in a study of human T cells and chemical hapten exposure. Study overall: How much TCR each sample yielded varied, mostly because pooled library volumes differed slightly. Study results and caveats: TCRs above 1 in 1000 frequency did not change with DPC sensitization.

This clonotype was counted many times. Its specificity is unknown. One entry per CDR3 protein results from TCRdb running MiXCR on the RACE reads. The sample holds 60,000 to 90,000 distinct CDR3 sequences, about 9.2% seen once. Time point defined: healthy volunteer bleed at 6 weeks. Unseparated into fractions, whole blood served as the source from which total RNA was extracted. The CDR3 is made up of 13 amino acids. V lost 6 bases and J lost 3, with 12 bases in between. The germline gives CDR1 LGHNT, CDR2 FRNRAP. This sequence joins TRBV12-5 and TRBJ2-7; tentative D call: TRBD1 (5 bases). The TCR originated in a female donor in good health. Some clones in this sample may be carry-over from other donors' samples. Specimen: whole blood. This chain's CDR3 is CASGSPRGYEQYF. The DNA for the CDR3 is TGTGCTAGTGGATCCCCTAGGGGCTACGAGCAGTACTTC.